Sequencing of this T cell receptor (beta chain) was carried out in a study of cytomegalovirus exposure and HLA in healthy donors. The overall study: As an earlier analysis found, about 179 million T cells yielded approximately 100 million unique TCR beta sequences.

About this clone: Its antigen is not identified.

Whole-study results and caveats: With later analysis, a missense DCLRE1C variant became linked to TCR beta V- and J-gene trimming.

The CDR3 has 15 amino acids. Per the germline V gene, CDR1 is SGHNT and CDR2 is YENEEA. Trimming cost V 5 bases and J 4 bases, with 15 bases left between them. Donors counted as nominally healthy when sampled, yet unrecorded immune exposures were likely. Amplification used 60 Vbeta primers and 13 Jbeta primers. Per the original data handling: There were about 80 million unique TCR beta chains by a later count, and approximately 11 million of them were shared. Sequencing was performed with immunoSEQ multiplex PCR; in TCRdb, only in-frame clones are kept and a portion is missing. The V and J calls and clone size were taken over from that table, and D and trimming were inferred from the DNA. The data show over 150,000 clones, about 78% seen once.

The sample consisted of PBMCs. The sequence derives from a woman aged 50 to 60 in good health and CMV-seropositive. The gene calls are TRBV11-3 and TRBJ2-1, with D perhaps TRBD2 (7 bases). DNA for the CDR3: TGTGCCAGCAGCGAGGGGGGGATTCGGTACAATGAGCAGTTCTTC. Translating it yields CASSEGGIRYNEQFF. Based on the CDR3 plus reference TRBV11-3 and TRBJ2-1, the full variable domain is EAGVVQSPRYKIIEKKQPVAFWCNPISGHNTLYWYLQNLGQGPELLIRYENEEAVDDSQLPKDRFSAERLKGVDSTLKIQPAELGDSAVYLCASSEGGIRYNEQFFGPGTRLTVL.